The text below deals with one T cell receptor (beta chain). The antigen remains undetermined. The sample belongs to a study of cytomegalovirus exposure and HLA in healthy donors. Study-wide findings and caveats: Overall, about 160 TCR beta chains were annotated as cytomegalovirus-associated. The HLA-A and HLA-B alleles of most subjects were reportedly predicted accurately from TCR beta sequences. There were several of the most significant clusters that appeared linked to common viral pathogens in a later analysis.

Nominal health characterized the donors when sampled, though unrecorded immune exposures were likely. CDR1 is LNHDA and CDR2 is SQIVND in the germline V gene (reference sequence). Germline trimming cut 4 bases from V and 4 bases from J; bases unmatched to any gene: 7. CDR3 size: 15 residues. 13 Jbeta primers and 60 Vbeta primers were used for the PCR. Libraries were prepared by immunoSEQ multiplex PCR; TCRdb keeps only in-frame clonotypes and omits some of them. The repertoire has around 150,000 clones, more than 70% of them found once; the top ten carry more than 4%. The chain is built from TRBV19 and TRBJ2-1, with 7 positions matching TRBD2. The TCR originated in a male donor in good health and CMV-seronegative. Specimen: PBMCs. In nucleotides, the CDR3 is TGTGCCAGTAGTAGGGCTAGCGGTGTGTACAATGAGCAGTTCTTC. Translating gives CASSRASGVYNEQFF. Full variable domain (remainder filled in from reference TRBV19 and TRBJ2-1): DGGITQSPKYLFRKEGQNVTLSCEQNLNHDAMYWYRQDPGQGLRLIYYSQIVNDFQKGDIAEGYSVSREKKESFPLTVTSAQKNPTAFYLCASSRASGVYNEQFFGPGTRLTVL.